The present T cell receptor beta chain was sequenced within a study of cytotoxic CD8 clonotypes in ibrutinib-treated CLL. Findings and caveats of the study: Clonality rose at ibrutinib response and fell back toward baseline at progression.

This clone was seen more than once but under ten times. Its antigen remains unknown. This CDR3 has 14 residues. Germline assignment: CDR1 LNHDA and CDR2 SQIVND (reference sequence). V dropped 2 bases and J dropped 4; count of bases not matched to a gene: 4. Some clones are missing from TCRdb's copy, which holds only in-frame ones; the method was immunoSEQ multiplex PCR. The repertoire has over 65,000 clones, 68% of them found once; the top ten carry about 5.7%. This sequence joins TRBV19 and TRBJ2-7; TRBD1 aligns across 8 bases. This material consisted of PBMCs, taken after 12 months of ibrutinib treatment. The sequence was obtained from a human donor with chronic lymphocytic leukemia. CDR3: CASSIMDRAYEQYF. The DNA for the CDR3 is TGTGCCAGTAGTATAATGGACAGGGCTTACGAGCAGTACTTC.